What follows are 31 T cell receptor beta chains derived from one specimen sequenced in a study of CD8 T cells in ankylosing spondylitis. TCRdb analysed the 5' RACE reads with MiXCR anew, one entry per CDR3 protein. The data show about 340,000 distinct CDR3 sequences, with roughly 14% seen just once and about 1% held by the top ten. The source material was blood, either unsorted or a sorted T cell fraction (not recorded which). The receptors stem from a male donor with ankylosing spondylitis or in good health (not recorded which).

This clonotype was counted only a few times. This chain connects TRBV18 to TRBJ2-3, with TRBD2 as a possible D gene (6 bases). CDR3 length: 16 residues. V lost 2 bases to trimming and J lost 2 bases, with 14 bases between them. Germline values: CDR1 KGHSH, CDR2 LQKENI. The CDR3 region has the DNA TGTGCCAGCTCACCAAAACGGGGAGGCCTCACAGATACGCAGTATTTT. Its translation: CASSPKRGGLTDTQYF.

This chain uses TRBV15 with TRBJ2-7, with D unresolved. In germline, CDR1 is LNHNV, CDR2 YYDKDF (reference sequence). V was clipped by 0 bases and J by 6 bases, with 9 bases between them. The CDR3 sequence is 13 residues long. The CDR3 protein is CATSRDLGFEQYF. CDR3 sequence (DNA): TGTGCCACCAGCAGAGATCTAGGGTTCGAGCAGTACTTC.

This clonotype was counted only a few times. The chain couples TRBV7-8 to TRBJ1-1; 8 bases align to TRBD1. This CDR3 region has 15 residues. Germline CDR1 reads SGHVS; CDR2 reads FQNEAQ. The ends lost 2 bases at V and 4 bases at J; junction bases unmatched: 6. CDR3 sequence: CASSLQQGGITEAFF. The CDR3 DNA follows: TGTGCCAGCAGCTTACAACAGGGGGGCATCACTGAAGCTTTCTTT.

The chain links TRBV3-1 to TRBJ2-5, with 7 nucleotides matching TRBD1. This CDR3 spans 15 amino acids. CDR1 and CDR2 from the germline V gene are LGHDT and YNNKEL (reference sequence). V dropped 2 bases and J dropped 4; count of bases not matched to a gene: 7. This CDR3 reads CASSQSPGQLETQYF. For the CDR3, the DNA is TGTGCCAGCAGCCAAAGCCCGGGACAGCTAGAGACCCAGTACTTC.

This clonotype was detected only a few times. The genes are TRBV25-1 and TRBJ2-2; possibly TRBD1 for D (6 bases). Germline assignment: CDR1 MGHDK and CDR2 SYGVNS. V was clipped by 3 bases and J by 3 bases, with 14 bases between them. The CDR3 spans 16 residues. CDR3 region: CASSEGATLDTGELFF. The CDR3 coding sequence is TGTGCCAGCAGTGAGGGGGCGACACTAGACACCGGGGAGCTGTTTTTT.

The CDR3 protein is CASSSIAGPGTQYF. CDR3 sequence (DNA): TGTGCCAGCAGCTCCATTGCGGGGCCGGGAACCCAGTACTTC. The gene calls are TRBV7-9 and TRBJ2-5; D is perhaps TRBD2 (6 bases). Per germline, CDR1 SEHNR and CDR2 FQNEAQ (reference sequence). With 4 bases removed from V and 8 bases from J, the gap between germline ends came to 17 bases. The CDR3 sequence is 14 residues long.

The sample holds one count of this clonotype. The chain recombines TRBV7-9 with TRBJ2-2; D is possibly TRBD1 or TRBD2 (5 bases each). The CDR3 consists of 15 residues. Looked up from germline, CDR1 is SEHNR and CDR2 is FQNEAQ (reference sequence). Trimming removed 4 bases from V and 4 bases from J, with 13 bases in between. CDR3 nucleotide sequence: TGTGCCAGCAGCTCCCCCGGGGACCGCACCGGGGAGCTGTTTTTT. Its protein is CASSSPGDRTGELFF.

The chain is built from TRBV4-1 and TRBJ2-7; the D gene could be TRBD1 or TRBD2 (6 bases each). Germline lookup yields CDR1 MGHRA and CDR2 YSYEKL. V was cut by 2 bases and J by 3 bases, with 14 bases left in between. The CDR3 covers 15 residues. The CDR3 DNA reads TGCGCCAGCAGCCAACGATTCGGGGGCAACTACGAGCAGTACTTC. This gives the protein CASSQRFGGNYEQYF.

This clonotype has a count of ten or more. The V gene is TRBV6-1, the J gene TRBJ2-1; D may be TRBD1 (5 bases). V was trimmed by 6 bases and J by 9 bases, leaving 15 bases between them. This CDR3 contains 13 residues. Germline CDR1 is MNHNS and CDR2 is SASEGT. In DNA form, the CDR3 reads TGTGCCAGCAGCTTGGACCGGACAAGTGAGCAGTTCTTC. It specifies CASSLDRTSEQFF.

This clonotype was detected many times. CDR3 protein: CAIKTGDHYGYTF. CDR3 coding DNA: TGTGCCATCAAGACAGGGGATCACTATGGCTACACCTTC. The V gene is TRBV7-2, the J gene TRBJ1-2; TRBD1 aligns across 8 bases. CDR3 length: 13 residues. Germline lookup yields CDR1 SGHTA and CDR2 FQGNSA. The trim removed 10 bases at V and 3 bases at J, leaving 7 bases unmatched.

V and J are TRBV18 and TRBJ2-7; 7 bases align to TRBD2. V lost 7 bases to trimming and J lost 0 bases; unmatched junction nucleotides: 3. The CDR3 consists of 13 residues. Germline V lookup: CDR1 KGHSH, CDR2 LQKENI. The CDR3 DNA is TGTGCCAGCTGCTCGGGGGGCTCCTACGAGCAGTACTTC. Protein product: CASCSGGSYEQYF.

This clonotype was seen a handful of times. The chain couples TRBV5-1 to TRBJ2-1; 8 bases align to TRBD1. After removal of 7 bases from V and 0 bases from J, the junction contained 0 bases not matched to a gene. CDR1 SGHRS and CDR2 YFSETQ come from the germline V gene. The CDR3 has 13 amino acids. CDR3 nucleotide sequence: TGCGCCAGCGGGACAGGCTCCTACAATGAGCAGTTCTTC. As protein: CASGTGSYNEQFF.

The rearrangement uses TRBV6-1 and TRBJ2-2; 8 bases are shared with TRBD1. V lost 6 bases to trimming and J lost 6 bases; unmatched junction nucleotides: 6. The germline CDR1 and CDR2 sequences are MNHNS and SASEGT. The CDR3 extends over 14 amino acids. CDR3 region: CASRPTGEAGELFF. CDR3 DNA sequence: TGTGCCAGCAGGCCGACAGGGGAGGCCGGGGAGCTGTTTTTT.

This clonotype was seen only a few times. The CDR3 DNA reads TGTGCCACCAGCATGAGCTCGGGACAGGGATTGTTTTTT. It specifies CATSMSSGQGLFF. The chain joins TRBV15 to TRBJ2-2; 9 bases are shared with TRBD1. The J segment lost 15 bases and the V segment lost 4 bases, leaving 9 bases of the junction unmatched. Germline lookup yields CDR1 LNHNV and CDR2 YYDKDF (reference sequence). The CDR3 has 13 amino acids. Drawing the rest from reference TRBV15 and TRBJ2-2, the complete variable domain is DAMVIQNPRYQVTQFGKPVTLSCSQTLNHNVMYWYQQKSSQAPKLLFHYYDKDFNNEADTPDNFQSRRPNTSFCFLDIRSPGLGDTAMYLCATSMSSGQGLFFGEGSRLTVL.

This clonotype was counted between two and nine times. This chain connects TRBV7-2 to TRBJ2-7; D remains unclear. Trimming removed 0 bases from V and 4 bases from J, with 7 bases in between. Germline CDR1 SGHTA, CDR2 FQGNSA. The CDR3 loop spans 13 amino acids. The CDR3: CASSLAHGYEQYF. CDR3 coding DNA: TGTGCCAGCAGCTTAGCTCACGGTTACGAGCAGTACTTC.

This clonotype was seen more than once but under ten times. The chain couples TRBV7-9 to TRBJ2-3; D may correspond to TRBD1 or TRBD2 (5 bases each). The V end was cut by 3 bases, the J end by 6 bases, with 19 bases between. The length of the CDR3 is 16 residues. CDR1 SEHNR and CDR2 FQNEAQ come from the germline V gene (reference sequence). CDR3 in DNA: TGTGCCAGCAGCTTTGGGACCTCCGAATACGGGGATACGCAGTATTTT. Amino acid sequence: CASSFGTSEYGDTQYF.

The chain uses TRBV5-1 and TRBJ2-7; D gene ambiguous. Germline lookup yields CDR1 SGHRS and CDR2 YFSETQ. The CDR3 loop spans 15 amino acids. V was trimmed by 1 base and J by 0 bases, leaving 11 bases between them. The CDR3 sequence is CASSLPGSSSYEQYF. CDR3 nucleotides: TGCGCCAGCAGCTTGCCGGGCTCGAGCTCCTACGAGCAGTACTTC.

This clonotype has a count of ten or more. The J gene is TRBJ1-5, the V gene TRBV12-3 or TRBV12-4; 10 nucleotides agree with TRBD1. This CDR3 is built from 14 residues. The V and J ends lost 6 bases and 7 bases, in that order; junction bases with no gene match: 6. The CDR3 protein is CASSQDRGRQPQHF. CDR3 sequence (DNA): TGTGCCAGCAGCCAAGACAGGGGGCGACAGCCCCAGCATTTT.

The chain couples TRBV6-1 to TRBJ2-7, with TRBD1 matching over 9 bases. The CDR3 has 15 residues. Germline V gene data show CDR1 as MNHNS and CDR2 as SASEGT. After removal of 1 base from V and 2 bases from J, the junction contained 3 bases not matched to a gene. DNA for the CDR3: TGTGCCAGCAGTGAAGGGACAGGGGAAACCTACGAGCAGTACTTC. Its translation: CASSEGTGETYEQYF.

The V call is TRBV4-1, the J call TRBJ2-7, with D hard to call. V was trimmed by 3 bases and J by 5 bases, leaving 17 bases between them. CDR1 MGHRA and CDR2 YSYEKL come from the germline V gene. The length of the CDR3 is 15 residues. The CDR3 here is CASSQPRQGQHEQYF. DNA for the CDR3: TGCGCCAGCAGCCAGCCCCGACAAGGGCAGCACGAGCAGTACTTC.

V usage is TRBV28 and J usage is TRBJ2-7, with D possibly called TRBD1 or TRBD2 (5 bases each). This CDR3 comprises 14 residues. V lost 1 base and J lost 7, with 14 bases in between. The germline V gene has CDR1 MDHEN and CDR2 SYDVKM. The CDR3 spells CASSLYRVGTEQYF. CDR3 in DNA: TGTGCCAGCAGTTTATATCGCGTGGGGACGGAGCAGTACTTC. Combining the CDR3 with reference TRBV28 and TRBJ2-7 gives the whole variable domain DVKVTQSSRYLVKRTGEKVFLECVQDMDHENMFWYRQDPGLGLRLIYFSYDVKMKEKGDIPEGYSVSREKKERFSLILESASTNQTSMYLCASSLYRVGTEQYFGPGTRLTVT.

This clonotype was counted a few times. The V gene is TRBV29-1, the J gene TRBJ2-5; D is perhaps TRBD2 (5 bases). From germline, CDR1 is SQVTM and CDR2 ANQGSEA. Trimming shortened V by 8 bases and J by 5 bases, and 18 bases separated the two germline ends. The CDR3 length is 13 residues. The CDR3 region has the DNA TGCAGCTTTCGAGACTCGCCGGGGGAGACCCAGTACTTC. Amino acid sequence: CSFRDSPGETQYF.

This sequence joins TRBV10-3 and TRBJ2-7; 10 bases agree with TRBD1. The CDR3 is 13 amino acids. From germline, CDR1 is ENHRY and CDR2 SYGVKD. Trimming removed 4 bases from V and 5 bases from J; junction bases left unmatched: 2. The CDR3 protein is CAISGGTGDEQYF. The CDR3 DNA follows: TGTGCCATCAGTGGGGGGACAGGGGACGAGCAGTACTTC.

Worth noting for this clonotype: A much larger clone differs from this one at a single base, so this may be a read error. DNA for the CDR3: TGTGCCAGTAGTCCCGCCCGGGGCTACCAAGAGCACTACTTC. Encoded protein: CASSPARGYQEHYF. The J gene is TRBJ2-7, the V gene TRBV19; D is tentatively TRBD1 or TRBD2 (5 bases each). This CDR3 is 14 amino acids long. Germline V lookup: CDR1 LNHDA, CDR2 SQIVND (reference sequence).

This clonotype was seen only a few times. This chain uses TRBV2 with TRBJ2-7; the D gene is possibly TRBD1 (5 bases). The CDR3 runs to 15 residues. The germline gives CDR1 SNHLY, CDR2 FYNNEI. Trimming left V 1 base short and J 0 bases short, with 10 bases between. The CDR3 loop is CASSEGGSRSYEQYF. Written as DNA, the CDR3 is TGTGCCAGCAGTGAAGGGGGCTCCCGCTCCTACGAGCAGTACTTC.

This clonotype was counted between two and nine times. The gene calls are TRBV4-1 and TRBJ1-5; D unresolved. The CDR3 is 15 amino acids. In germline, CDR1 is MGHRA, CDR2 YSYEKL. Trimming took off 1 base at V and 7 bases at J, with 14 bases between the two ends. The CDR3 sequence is CASSQGESLTQPQHF. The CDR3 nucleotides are TGCGCCAGCAGCCAAGGCGAATCCCTGACCCAGCCCCAGCATTTT.

The CDR3 reads CASSLPGASAKNIQYF. In nucleotides, the CDR3 is TGCGCCAGCAGCTTGCCGGGAGCGTCAGCCAAAAACATTCAGTACTTC. This chain links TRBV5-1 with TRBJ2-4; a weak D match, TRBD2 (6 bases). The germline gives CDR1 SGHRS, CDR2 YFSETQ. CDR3 length: 16 amino acids. Trimming cost V 1 base and J 0 bases, with 11 bases left between them.

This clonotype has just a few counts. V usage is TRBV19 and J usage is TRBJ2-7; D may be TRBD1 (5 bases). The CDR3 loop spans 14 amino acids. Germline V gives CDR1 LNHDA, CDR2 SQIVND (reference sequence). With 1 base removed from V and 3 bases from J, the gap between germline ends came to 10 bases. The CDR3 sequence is CASSIAREGYEQYF. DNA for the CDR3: TGTGCCAGTAGTATAGCCAGGGAAGGCTACGAGCAGTACTTC.

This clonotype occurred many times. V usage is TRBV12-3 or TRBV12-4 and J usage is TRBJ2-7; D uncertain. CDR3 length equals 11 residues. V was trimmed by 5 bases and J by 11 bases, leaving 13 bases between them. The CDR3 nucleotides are TGTGCCAGCAGTCCACGCCAAGAAAAGTACTTC. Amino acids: CASSPRQEKYF.

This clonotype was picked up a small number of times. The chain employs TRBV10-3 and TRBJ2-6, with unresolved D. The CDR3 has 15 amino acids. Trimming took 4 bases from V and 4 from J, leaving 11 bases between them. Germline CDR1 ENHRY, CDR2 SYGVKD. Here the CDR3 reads CAISAELLGANVLTF. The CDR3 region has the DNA TGTGCCATCAGTGCGGAGCTGCTGGGGGCCAACGTCCTGACTTTC.

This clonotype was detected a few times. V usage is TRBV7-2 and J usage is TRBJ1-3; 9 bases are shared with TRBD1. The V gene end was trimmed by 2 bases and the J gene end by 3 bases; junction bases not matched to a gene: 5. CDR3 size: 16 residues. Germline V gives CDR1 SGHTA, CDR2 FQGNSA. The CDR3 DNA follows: TGTGCCAGCAGCTTAACAGGGGGCGAGAGTGGAAACACCATATATTTT. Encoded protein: CASSLTGGESGNTIYF.